This T cell receptor (beta chain) was recovered during a study of blood T cells in healthy people across ages. Study observations and caveats: Donors of long life had a larger count of naive CD4+ cells and greater diversity than aged donors. Researchers said unsorted PBMCs prevented a conclusive naive versus antigen-experienced comparison.

J gave up 4 bases and V 0 bases, and 5 bases lay outside the gene matches. The CDR3 runs 15 residues. Per the germline V gene, CDR1 is SGHVS and CDR2 is FQNEAQ. PCR was performed a second time for about 7 to 11 cycles using a sample-barcoded 5' primer and a J-beta primer mix. With 12 random nucleotides, a template-switch adaptor tagged each individual cDNA molecule. TCRdb re-called the 5' RACE reads through MiXCR, storing one row per CDR3 protein. Of 1.5 million to 1.8 million distinct CDR3 sequences listed, 35% to 45% are singletons. In the case of this clonotype: Its specificity is not known.

Sequencing was performed on blood. This clonotype was obtained from a woman aged 18-29 years in good health. The chain carries TRBV7-8 and TRBJ2-7; 8 positions agree with TRBD1. The CDR3 spells CASSLAVTGVYEQYF. CDR3 in DNA: TGTGCCAGCAGCTTAGCCGTGACAGGGGTGTACGAGCAGTACTTC.